These 16 T cell receptor beta chains originate from one sample sequenced in a study of identical twins. From the 5' RACE reads, TCRdb called clonotypes with MiXCR, one entry per CDR3 protein. The sample contains a few hundred thousand distinct CDR3 sequences, over 8.5% of which appear only once. These sequences were also reported in another study, on yellow fever vaccine responses in identical twins.

The sample comprised PBMCs. All receptors derive from a woman in her late teens or twenties in good health.

This clonotype was detected a few times. This chain connects TRBV5-5 to TRBJ2-1, with 9 bases aligning to TRBD2. Germline CDR1 SGHKS, CDR2 YYEKEE (reference sequence). The V and J ends lost 4 bases and 8 bases, in that order; junction bases with no gene match: 13. The CDR3 is made up of 16 amino acids. CDR3: CASSPIAGGAIYEQFF. The CDR3 coding sequence is TGTGCCAGCAGCCCAATTGCGGGGGGGGCTATTTATGAGCAGTTCTTC.

This clonotype was recorded at least ten times. The chain employs TRBV12-3 or TRBV12-4 and TRBJ2-1; 7 bases line up with TRBD1. Trimming took 6 bases from V and 7 from J; bases not matched to a gene: 6. CDR3 size: 13 residues. The CDR3 reads CASSAGGKNEQFF. CDR3 nucleotide sequence: TGTGCCAGCAGCGCAGGGGGAAAAAATGAGCAGTTCTTC.

The rearrangement uses TRBV25-1 and TRBJ2-1; a possible D gene is TRBD1 (5 bases). Trimming stripped 2 bases from V and 2 bases from J, with 16 bases between. This CDR3 is 17 amino acids long. Germline CDR1 and CDR2: MGHDK and SYGVNS. The chain's CDR3 is CASSEPLGRVPYNEQFF. The DNA of the CDR3 is TGTGCCAGCAGTGAACCCCTGGGCAGGGTGCCCTACAATGAGCAGTTCTTC.

This clonotype was recorded a few times. J is TRBJ2-2 and V is TRBV28; 7 bases align to TRBD1. The CDR3 loop spans 17 amino acids. Germline V gene sequence: CDR1 MDHEN, CDR2 SYDVKM. The J segment lost 4 bases and the V segment lost 3 bases, leaving 11 bases of the junction unmatched. The CDR3 bases are TGTGCCAGCAGTTTGATATCGGGACAGTTGAGCACCGGGGAGCTGTTTTTT. It specifies CASSLISGQLSTGELFF.

This chain's CDR3 is CASSRPGRMNTEAFF. In nucleotides, the CDR3 is TGTGCCAGCAGCCGACCCGGGCGCATGAACACTGAAGCTTTCTTT. V usage is TRBV7-2 and J usage is TRBJ1-1; D unclear. The CDR3 is 15 residues long. Germline V CDR1 and CDR2: SGHTA, FQGNSA. The V and J ends lost 5 bases and 0 bases respectively, with 13 bases between them. Complete variable domain (other parts from reference TRBV7-2 and TRBJ1-1): GAGVSQSPSNKVTEKGKDVELRCDPISGHTALYWYRQSLGQGLEFLIYFQGNSAPDKSGLPSDRFSAERTGGSVSTLTIQRTQQEDSAVYLCASSRPGRMNTEAFFGQGTRLTVV.

The sample holds a few counts of this clonotype. The rearrangement uses TRBV24-1 and TRBJ2-3, with TRBD2 matching over 11 bases. Germline trimming cut 4 bases from V and 1 base from J; bases unmatched to any gene: 9. Germline CDR1 KGHDR, CDR2 SFDVKD. CDR3 length: 18 residues. CDR3 sequence reads: CATSESHAGLAGTDTQYF. The CDR3 nucleotides are TGTGCCACCAGTGAGTCCCACGCGGGACTAGCGGGCACAGATACGCAGTATTTT.

This clonotype occurred a few times. The rearrangement links TRBV27 to TRBJ1-6, with a weak D call TRBD1 (5 bases). This CDR3 comprises 17 residues. V was trimmed by 2 bases and J by 4 bases, leaving 15 bases between them. Germline CDR1 reads MNHEY; CDR2 reads SMNVEV (reference sequence). The CDR3 nucleotides read TGTGCCAGCAGTTTAAAGGTGGGGGTCGGATATAATTCACCCCTCCACTTT. It yields the protein CASSLKVGVGYNSPLHF.

There are a few counts of this clonotype. The rearrangement joins TRBV11-2 to TRBJ1-5, with 7 positions matching TRBD1. V gave up 4 bases and J gave up 1 base; unmatched junction bases: 4. The CDR3 spans 15 residues. CDR1 is SGHAT, CDR2 FQNNGV, per germline. CDR3 region: CASSSRGESNQPQHF. CDR3 DNA sequence: TGTGCCAGCAGCTCCAGGGGGGAGAGCAATCAGCCCCAGCATTTT.

The sample holds many counts of this clonotype. This sequence joins TRBV10-3 and TRBJ1-6; TRBD1 aligns across 8 bases. In germline, CDR1 is ENHRY, CDR2 SYGVKD. The junction had 5 bases not matched to a gene; V was cut back by 6 bases and J by 10 bases. The CDR3 length is 13 residues. The CDR3 region is CAIRETGDSPLHF. The CDR3 DNA reads TGTGCCATCAGAGAGACAGGGGACTCACCCCTCCACTTT.

Of note for this clonotype: One base away lies a much larger clone, so this may be a sequencing read error. The genes are TRBV12-3 or TRBV12-4 and TRBJ2-1, with TRBD2 matching over 10 bases. The junction had 9 bases not matched to a gene; V was cut back by 5 bases and J by 2 bases. The CDR3 is 17 residues long. CDR3 loop: CASSLSLAGGTYNEQFF. The CDR3 nucleotides read TGTGCCAGCAGTCTATCTTTAGCGGGAGGCACCTACAATGAGCAGTTCTTC.

This clonotype was counted ten times or more. The DNA for the CDR3 is TGTGCCAGCAGTCGCCCCGGGTCTCAAGGACGGCAGTTCTTC. It specifies CASSRPGSQGRQFF. The V call is TRBV3-1, the J call TRBJ2-1; D is unclear. The CDR3 has 14 residues. Germline values: CDR1 LGHDT, CDR2 YNNKEL (reference sequence). V lost 6 bases, J lost 12 bases, and 21 bases lay in between.

This sequence joins TRBV20-1 and TRBJ2-7, with D maybe TRBD1 (6 bases). CDR1 and CDR2 from the germline V gene are DFQATT and SNEGSKA (reference sequence). CDR3 length equals 14 residues. Trimming cost V 6 bases and J 4 bases, with 19 bases left between them. CDR3 DNA: TGCAGTGCCTTGATACAGGGCAATAGGTACGAGCAGTACTTC. Translation: CSALIQGNRYEQYF.

V and J are TRBV5-1 and TRBJ2-2; the D is unclear. Germline assignment: CDR1 SGHRS and CDR2 YFSETQ. The CDR3 extends over 14 amino acids. V dropped 4 bases and J dropped 4 bases, with 11 bases sitting between them. CDR3 sequence: CASSTRLITGELFF. The CDR3 region has the DNA TGCGCCAGCAGCACCAGGCTGATCACCGGGGAGCTGTTTTTT.

This clonotype was seen repeatedly, ten times or more. V is TRBV5-6 and J is TRBJ2-1; 10 bases fit TRBD2. The CDR3 totals 16 residues. Germline V gene sequence: CDR1 SGHDT, CDR2 YYEEEE. The junction had 6 bases not matched to a gene; V was cut back by 4 bases and J by 2 bases. The CDR3 here is CASSEDSGRTYNEQFF. CDR3 nucleotides: TGTGCCAGCAGCGAGGATAGCGGGAGGACCTACAATGAGCAGTTCTTC.

The CDR3 protein is CASSLARGGIAGELFF. The CDR3 region has the DNA TGTGCCAGCAGCTTAGCGAGGGGAGGGATCGCCGGGGAGCTGTTTTTT. J is TRBJ2-2 and V is TRBV7-9; 7 bases are a match to TRBD2. Unmatched junction bases numbered 7, after V lost 0 bases and J lost 6 bases. The CDR3 has 16 amino acids. Per the germline V gene, CDR1 is SEHNR and CDR2 is FQNEAQ (reference sequence).

This clonotype was seen repeatedly, ten times or more. The chain links TRBV6-2 or TRBV6-3 to TRBJ2-1; the D is unclear. CDR3 length: 11 residues. The V gene's germline CDR1 is MNHEY and CDR2 SVGEGT. V lost 5 bases and J 8 bases, leaving 7 bases between the germline ends. CDR3 in DNA: TGTGCCAGCAGTGATCGCTATGAGCAGTTCTTC. It translates to CASSDRYEQFF.